A selection of T cell receptor beta chains follows, all from one sample in a study of blood T cells in healthy people across ages. TCRdb used MiXCR to reprocess the 5' RACE reads, holding one entry per CDR3 protein. The sample holds 850,000 to 1,000,000 distinct CDR3 sequences, 48% seen once. Sequencing used blood. These receptors all come from a man younger than 40 in good health. CDR3s include the opening cysteine and the closing phenylalanine or tryptophan. A D gene is named only where the DNA matches it firmly. Size values are once, few and many counts, or a class for expanded clones, and some rows have none.

d_gene: NA
v_gene: TRBV12-3/TRBV12-4
abundance: NA
j_gene: TRBJ2-2
CDR3nt: TGTGCCAGCAGCCACACCCGGGGTTCCGGGGAGCTGTTTTTT
CDR3aa: CASSHTRGSGELFF

d_gene: NA
v_gene: TRBV29-1
abundance: few
j_gene: TRBJ2-5
CDR3nt: TGCAGCGCCGCCGATACAGGGAAGGAGACCCAGTACTTC
CDR3aa: CSAADTGKETQYF

d_gene: NA
v_gene: TRBV25-1
abundance: NA
j_gene: TRBJ2-3
CDR3nt: TGTGCCAGCAGACCACAAGGATACCAGTTAGATACGCAGTATTTT
CDR3aa: CASRPQGYQLDTQYF

d_gene: TRBD1
v_gene: TRBV2
abundance: NA
j_gene: TRBJ1-5
CDR3nt: TGTGCCAGCAGGGAGACAGGGATCGATCAGCCCCAGCATTTT
CDR3aa: CASRETGIDQPQHF

d_gene: TRBD1
v_gene: TRBV12-3/TRBV12-4
abundance: few
j_gene: TRBJ2-7
CDR3nt: TGTGCCAGCAGTTCCGGGACAGGGCCCGACGAGCAGTACTTC
CDR3aa: CASSSGTGPDEQYF

d_gene: NA
v_gene: TRBV9
abundance: few
j_gene: TRBJ1-1
CDR3nt: TGTGCCAGCAGCTCCGAGCCAGGGTCCACGAACACTGAAGCTTTCTTT
CDR3aa: CASSSEPGSTNTEAFF

d_gene: NA
v_gene: TRBV11-2
abundance: few
j_gene: TRBJ1-4
CDR3nt: TGTGCCAGCAGCTTAGAGTACAATCCGGGGGAAAAACTGTTTTTT
CDR3aa: CASSLEYNPGEKLFF

d_gene: NA
v_gene: TRBV7-3
abundance: NA
j_gene: TRBJ1-1
CDR3nt: TGTGCCAGCAGCCCAGGGGCTCACTTTGAAGCTTTCTTT
CDR3aa: CASSPGAHFEAFF

d_gene: NA
v_gene: TRBV6-5
abundance: NA
j_gene: TRBJ2-1
CDR3nt: TGTGCCAGCGCGCACTACCTTTCTGAGCAGTTCTTC
CDR3aa: CASAHYLSEQFF

d_gene: NA
v_gene: TRBV4-3
abundance: NA
j_gene: TRBJ1-1
CDR3nt: TGCGCCAGCAGCCAAGATTACATAGGGGGACCGAACACTGAAGCTTTCTTT
CDR3aa: CASSQDYIGGPNTEAFF

d_gene: TRBD1
v_gene: TRBV6-4
abundance: NA
j_gene: TRBJ2-1
CDR3nt: TGTACCAGCAGTGATTTAACAGGGGGGAATGAGCAGTTCTTC
CDR3aa: CTSSDLTGGNEQFF

d_gene: NA
v_gene: TRBV5-1
abundance: NA
j_gene: TRBJ2-6
CDR3nt: TGCCCCAGCCGAACCGACAGGACTGGGGTCAACGTCCTGACTTTC
CDR3aa: CPSRTDRTGVNVLTF

d_gene: NA
v_gene: TRBV15
abundance: NA
j_gene: TRBJ1-5
CDR3nt: TGTGCCACCAGCAGAGATCTTATTTACAGGCTGAATCAGCCCCAGCATTTT
CDR3aa: CATSRDLIYRLNQPQHF

d_gene: TRBD1
v_gene: TRBV9
abundance: NA
j_gene: TRBJ2-6
CDR3nt: TGTGCCAGCAGCGTTTCGGGACAGGTCGTCTCTGGGGCCAACGTCCTGACTTTC
CDR3aa: CASSVSGQVVSGANVLTF

d_gene: TRBD2
v_gene: TRBV7-2
abundance: NA
j_gene: TRBJ2-1
CDR3nt: TGTACCAGCAGCTTAGGAGCGGGGGCTAGCTACAATGAGCAGTTCTTC
CDR3aa: CTSSLGAGASYNEQFF

d_gene: TRBD2
v_gene: TRBV27
abundance: NA
j_gene: TRBJ2-7
CDR3nt: TGTGCCAGCAGTTTAGTAGGTGCGGGGGGAAACTACGAGCAGTACTTC
CDR3aa: CASSLVGAGGNYEQYF

d_gene: NA
v_gene: TRBV6-2/TRBV6-3
abundance: NA
j_gene: TRBJ2-7
CDR3nt: TGTGCCAGCAGAGCCCAGGGTTGGGGCGAGCAGTACTTC
CDR3aa: CASRAQGWGEQYF

d_gene: NA
v_gene: TRBV12-3/TRBV12-4
abundance: NA
j_gene: TRBJ1-1
CDR3nt: TGTGCCAGCACCTCCCAGGACAGCAACACTGAAGCTTTCTTT
CDR3aa: CASTSQDSNTEAFF

d_gene: NA
v_gene: TRBV7-3
abundance: many
j_gene: TRBJ2-1
CDR3nt: TGTGCCAGCAGCTTAGGGACTGCCAATGAGCAGTTCTTC
CDR3aa: CASSLGTANEQFF

d_gene: TRBD1
v_gene: TRBV20-1
abundance: once
j_gene: TRBJ1-5
CDR3nt: TGCAGTGCTAGGGGGACAGGGGTCTCTTGGGCCCAGCATTTT
CDR3aa: CSARGTGVSWAQHF